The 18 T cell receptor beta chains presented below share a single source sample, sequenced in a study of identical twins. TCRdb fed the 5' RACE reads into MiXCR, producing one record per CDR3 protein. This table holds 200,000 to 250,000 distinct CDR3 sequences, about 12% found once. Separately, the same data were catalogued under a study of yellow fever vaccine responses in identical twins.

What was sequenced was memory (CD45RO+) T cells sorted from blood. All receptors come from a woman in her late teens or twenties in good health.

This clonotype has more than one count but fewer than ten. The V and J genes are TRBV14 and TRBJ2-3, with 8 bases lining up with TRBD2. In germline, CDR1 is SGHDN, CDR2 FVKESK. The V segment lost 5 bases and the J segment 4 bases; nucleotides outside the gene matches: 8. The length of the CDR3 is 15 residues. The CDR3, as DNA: TGTGCCAGCAGCGCTGGCGGGAGGACCCCAGATACGCAGTATTTT. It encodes CASSAGGRTPDTQYF.

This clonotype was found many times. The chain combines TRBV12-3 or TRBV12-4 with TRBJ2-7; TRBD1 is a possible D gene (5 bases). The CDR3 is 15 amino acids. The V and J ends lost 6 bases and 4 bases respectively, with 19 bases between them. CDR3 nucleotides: TGTGCCAGCAGCAATGGTAGAGACAGACCATACGAGCAGTACTTC. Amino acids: CASSNGRDRPYEQYF.

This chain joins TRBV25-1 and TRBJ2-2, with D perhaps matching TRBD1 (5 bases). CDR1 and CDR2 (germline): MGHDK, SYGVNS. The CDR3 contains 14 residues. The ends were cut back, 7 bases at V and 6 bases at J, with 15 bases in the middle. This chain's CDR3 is CASMDFQGAGELFF. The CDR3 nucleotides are TGTGCCAGCATGGATTTCCAGGGTGCCGGGGAGCTGTTTTTT.

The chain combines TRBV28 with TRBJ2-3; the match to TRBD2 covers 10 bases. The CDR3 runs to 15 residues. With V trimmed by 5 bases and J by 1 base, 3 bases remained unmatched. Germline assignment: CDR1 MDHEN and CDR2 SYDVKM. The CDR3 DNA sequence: TGTGCCAGCAGTCAGCGGGGGGGCGGCACAGATACGCAGTATTTT. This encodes CASSQRGGGTDTQYF.

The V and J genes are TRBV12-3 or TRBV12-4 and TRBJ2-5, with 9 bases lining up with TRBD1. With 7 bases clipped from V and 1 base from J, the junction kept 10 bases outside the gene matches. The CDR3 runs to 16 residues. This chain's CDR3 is CASNLDRGKTQETQYF. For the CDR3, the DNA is TGTGCCAGCAACTTGGACAGGGGCAAAACCCAAGAGACCCAGTACTTC.

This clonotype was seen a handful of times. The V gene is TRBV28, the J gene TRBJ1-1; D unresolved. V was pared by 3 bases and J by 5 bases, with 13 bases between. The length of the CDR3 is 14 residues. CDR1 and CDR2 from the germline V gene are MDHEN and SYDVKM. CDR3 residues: CASSFLGVGTEAFF. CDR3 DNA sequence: TGTGCCAGCAGTTTTCTGGGAGTGGGGACTGAAGCTTTCTTT.

The CDR3 bases are TGTGCCACCAGTGCGGGAGGGGCTTCTACACATGAGCAGTTCTTC. Translation gives CATSAGGASTHEQFF. The chain carries TRBV24-1 and TRBJ2-1; 8 bases are a match to TRBD2. Trimming at V came to 5 bases and at J to 8 bases, leaving 10 bases not matched to a gene. Germline V CDR1 and CDR2: KGHDR, SFDVKD. The CDR3 runs 15 residues.

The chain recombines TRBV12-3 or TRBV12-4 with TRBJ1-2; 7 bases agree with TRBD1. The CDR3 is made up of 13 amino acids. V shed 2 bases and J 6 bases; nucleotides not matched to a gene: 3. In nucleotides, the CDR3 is TGTGCCAGCAGTTTACAGGACAGGCATGGCTACACCTTC. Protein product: CASSLQDRHGYTF.

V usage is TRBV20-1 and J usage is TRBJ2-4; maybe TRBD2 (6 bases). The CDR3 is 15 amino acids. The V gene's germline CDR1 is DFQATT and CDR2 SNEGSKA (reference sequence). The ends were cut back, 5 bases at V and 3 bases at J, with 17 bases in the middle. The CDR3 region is CSAGWREFGKNIQYF. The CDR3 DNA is TGCAGTGCTGGGTGGAGGGAATTCGGCAAAAACATTCAGTACTTC.

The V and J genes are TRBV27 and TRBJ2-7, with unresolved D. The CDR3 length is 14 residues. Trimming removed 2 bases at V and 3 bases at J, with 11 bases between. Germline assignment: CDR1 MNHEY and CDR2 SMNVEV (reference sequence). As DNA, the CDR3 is TGTGCCAGCAGTTTAATAGGGCCAAGCTACGAGCAGTACTTC. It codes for CASSLIGPSYEQYF.

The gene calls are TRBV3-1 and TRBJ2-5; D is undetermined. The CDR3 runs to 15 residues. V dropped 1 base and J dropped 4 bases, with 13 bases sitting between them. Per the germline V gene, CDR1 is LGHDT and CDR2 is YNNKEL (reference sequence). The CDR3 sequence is CASSQGSAGRETQYF. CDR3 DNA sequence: TGTGCCAGCAGCCAAGGATCGGCAGGCCGAGAGACCCAGTACTTC.

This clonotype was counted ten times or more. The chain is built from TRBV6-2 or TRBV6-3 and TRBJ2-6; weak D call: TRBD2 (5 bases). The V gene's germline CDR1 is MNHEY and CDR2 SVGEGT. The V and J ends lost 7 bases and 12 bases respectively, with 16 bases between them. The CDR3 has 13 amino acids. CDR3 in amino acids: CASNAVRGSVLTF. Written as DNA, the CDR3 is TGTGCCAGCAACGCGGTGAGAGGGAGCGTCCTGACTTTC.

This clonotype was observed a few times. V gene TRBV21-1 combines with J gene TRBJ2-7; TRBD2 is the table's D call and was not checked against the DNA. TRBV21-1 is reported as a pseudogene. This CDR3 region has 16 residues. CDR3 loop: CASSKGGLADTYEQYF. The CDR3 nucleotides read TGTGCCAGCAGCAAAGGGGGACTAGCGGACACCTACGAGCAGTACTTC.

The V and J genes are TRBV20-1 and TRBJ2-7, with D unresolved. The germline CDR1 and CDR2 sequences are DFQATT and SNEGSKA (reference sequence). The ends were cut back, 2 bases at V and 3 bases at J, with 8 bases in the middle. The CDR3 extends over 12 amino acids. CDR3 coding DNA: TGCAGTGCTAGAAACGTGGGCTACGAGCAGTACTTC. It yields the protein CSARNVGYEQYF.

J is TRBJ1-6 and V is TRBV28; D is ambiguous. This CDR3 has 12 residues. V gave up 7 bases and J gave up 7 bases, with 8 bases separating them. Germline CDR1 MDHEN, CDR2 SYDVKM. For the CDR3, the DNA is TGTGCCAGCATGTGGTCAAATTCACCCCTCCACTTT. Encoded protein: CASMWSNSPLHF.

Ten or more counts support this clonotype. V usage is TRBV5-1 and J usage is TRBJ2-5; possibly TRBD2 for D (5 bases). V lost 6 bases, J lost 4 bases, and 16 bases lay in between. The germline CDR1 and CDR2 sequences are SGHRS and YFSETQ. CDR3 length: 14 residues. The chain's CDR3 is CASTTYSGGETQYF. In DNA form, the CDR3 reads TGCGCCAGCACAACATATTCAGGAGGAGAGACCCAGTACTTC.

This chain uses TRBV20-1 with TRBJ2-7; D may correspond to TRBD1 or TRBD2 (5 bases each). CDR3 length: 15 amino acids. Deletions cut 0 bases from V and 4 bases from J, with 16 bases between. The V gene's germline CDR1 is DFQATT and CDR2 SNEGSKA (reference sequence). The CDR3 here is CSARDGAGIEYEQYF. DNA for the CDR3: TGCAGTGCTAGAGACGGGGCAGGGATTGAGTACGAGCAGTACTTC.

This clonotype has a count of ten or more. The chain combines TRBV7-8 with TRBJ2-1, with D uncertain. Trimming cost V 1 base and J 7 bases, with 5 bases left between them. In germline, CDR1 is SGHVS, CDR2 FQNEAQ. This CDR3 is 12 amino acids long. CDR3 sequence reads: CASSLGRNEQFF. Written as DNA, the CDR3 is TGTGCCAGCAGCTTAGGGCGAAATGAGCAGTTCTTC.